This T cell receptor beta chain was documented in a study of TIL therapy for anti-PD-1-resistant metastatic lung cancer. Time point defined: pre-treatment sample, taken before nivolumab and TIL therapy. The germline V and J ends were trimmed by 1 base and 3 bases, with 6 bases remaining between them. Germline lookup yields CDR1 LGHDT and CDR2 YNNKEL (reference sequence). The CDR3 totals 13 residues. The immunoSEQ assay was v3. Sequencing used immunoSEQ multiplex PCR; TCRdb keeps in-frame clones, though not all of them. The table includes approximately 57,000 clones, approximately 78% detected once. The rearrangement joins TRBV3-1 (or the pseudogene TRBV3-2) to TRBJ1-1; D ambiguous. The TCR sequence derives from a person aged 25 to 85 with non-small cell lung cancer. Sequencing was performed on blood, taken at baseline. The CDR3 reads CASSQGSYTEAFF. In nucleotides, the CDR3 is TGTGCCAGCAGCCAAGGATCTTACACTGAAGCTTTCTTT.